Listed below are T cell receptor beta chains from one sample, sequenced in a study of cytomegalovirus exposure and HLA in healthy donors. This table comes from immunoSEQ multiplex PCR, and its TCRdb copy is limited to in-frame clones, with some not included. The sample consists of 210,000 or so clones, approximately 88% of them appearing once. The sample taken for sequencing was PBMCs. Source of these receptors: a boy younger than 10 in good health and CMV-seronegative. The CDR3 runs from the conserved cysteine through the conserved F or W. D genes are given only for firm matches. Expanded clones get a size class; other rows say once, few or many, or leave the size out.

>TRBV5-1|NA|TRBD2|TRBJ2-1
TGCGCCAGCAGCTTAAGCGGGGGGGCCCGAGACAATGAGCAGTTCTTC
CASSLSGGARDNEQFF
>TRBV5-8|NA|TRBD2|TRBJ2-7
TGTGCCAGCAGCTCTTATAAGGGAGGGCCCGCCTACGAGCAGTACTTC
CASSSYKGGPAYEQYF
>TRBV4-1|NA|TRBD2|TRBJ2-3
TGCGCCAGCAGCCAAGGGGGACTAGCGGGAGAAGATACGCAGTATTTT
CASSQGGLAGEDTQYF
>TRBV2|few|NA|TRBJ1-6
TGTGCCAGCAGCGTCTCCTATAATTCACCCCTCCACTTT
CASSVSYNSPLHF
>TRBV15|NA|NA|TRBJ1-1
TGTGCCACCAGCAGGCCCGGGGGAGCCAGTGAAGCTTTCTTT
CATSRPGGASEAFF
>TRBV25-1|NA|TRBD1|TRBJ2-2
TGTGCCAGCAGTGTCCGGGACAGGGACACCGGGGAGCTGTTTTTT
CASSVRDRDTGELFF
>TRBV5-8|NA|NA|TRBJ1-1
TGTGCCAGCAGCTTGGATGAAGAAGGGGACACTGAAGCTTTCTTT
CASSLDEEGDTEAFF
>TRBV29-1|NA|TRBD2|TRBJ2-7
TGCAGCGTTGGTAGCGGGACGTACGAGCAGTACTTC
CSVGSGTYEQYF
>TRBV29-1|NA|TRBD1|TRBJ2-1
TGCAGCGTCTTAGGGACAGGGAATGTGAATGAGCAGTTCTTC
CSVLGTGNVNEQFF
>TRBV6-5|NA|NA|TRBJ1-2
TGTGCCAGCAGCTCGCCCCCAGAAGGCTACACCTTC
CASSSPPEGYTF
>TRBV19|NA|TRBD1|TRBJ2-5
TGTGCCAGTAGCAAAGACAGGGAAGAGACCCAGTACTTC
CASSKDREETQYF
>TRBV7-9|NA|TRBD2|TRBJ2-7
TGTGCCAGCAGCCGGACTAGCGGGGGGGCCTTCTACGAGCAGTACTTC
CASSRTSGGAFYEQYF
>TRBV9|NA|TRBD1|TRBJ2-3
TGTGCCAGCAGCGTAGGGGACAGGGCCGAAGATACGCAGTATTTT
CASSVGDRAEDTQYF
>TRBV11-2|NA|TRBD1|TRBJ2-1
TGTGCCAGCAGCTTTGGGACAGGGGGATATGAGCAGTTCTTC
CASSFGTGGYEQFF
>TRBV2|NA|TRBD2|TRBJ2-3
TGTGCCAGCAGTCCCCCTAGCGGGAGGGCAGATACGCAGTATTTT
CASSPPSGRADTQYF
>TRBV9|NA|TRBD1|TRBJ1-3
TGTGCCAGCAGCGTGGGACAGTATACCCAAAACACCATATATTTT
CASSVGQYTQNTIYF
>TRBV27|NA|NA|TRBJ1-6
TGTGCCAGCAGTTTAGCAGGGAATAATTCACCCCTCCACTTT
CASSLAGNNSPLHF
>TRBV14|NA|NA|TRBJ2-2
TGTGCCAGCAGCCAAGGACTAGTTGGTTGGACCGGGGAGCTGTTTTTT
CASSQGLVGWTGELFF
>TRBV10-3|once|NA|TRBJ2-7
TGTGCCATCAGTGAGTCGGGCGATTCCCTCTCCTACGAGCAGTACTTC
CAISESGDSLSYEQYF
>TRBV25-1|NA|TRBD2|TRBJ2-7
TGTGCCAGCAGGACTAGCGCCTCCTACGAGCAGTACTTC
CASRTSASYEQYF
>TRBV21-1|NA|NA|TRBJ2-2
TGTGCCAGCAGCAGCCTCGGGGGACCGAGGAACACCGGGGAGCTGTTTTTT
CASSSLGGPRNTGELFF
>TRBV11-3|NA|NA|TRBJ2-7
TGTGCCAGCAGCCAGGGGATAGTATCCTACGAGCAGTACTTC
CASSQGIVSYEQYF
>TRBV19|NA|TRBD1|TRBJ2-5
TGTGCCAGTTCCCCCGCGGACAGGCTCCAAGAGACCCAGTACTTC
CASSPADRLQETQYF
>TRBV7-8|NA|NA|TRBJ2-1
TGTGCCAGCAGCTTATCAGGCGAGCAGTTCTTC
CASSLSGEQFF
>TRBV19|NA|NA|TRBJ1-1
TGTGCCATTGGGGGGGGCACTGAAGCTTTCTTT
CAIGGGTEAFF
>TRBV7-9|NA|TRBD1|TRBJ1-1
TGTGCCAGCAGCTTCAACCCGACAGGGGATACTGAAGCTTTCTTT
CASSFNPTGDTEAFF
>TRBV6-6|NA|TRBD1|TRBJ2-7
TGTGCCAGCAGTTTCGACAGGGGGTCCTACGAGCAGTACTTC
CASSFDRGSYEQYF
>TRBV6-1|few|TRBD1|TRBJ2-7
TGTGCCATACAGTCCGGGACAGGGCCCGAGCAGTACTTC
CAIQSGTGPEQYF
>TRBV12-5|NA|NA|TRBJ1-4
TGTGCTAGTGGTCTCGGTGGGGGGCGGGGGGACTTTGAAAAACTGTTTTTT
CASGLGGGRGDFEKLFF
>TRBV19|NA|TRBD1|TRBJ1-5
TGTGCCAGTAGTGTCGGGACAGGGGGCAATCAGCCCCAGCATTTT
CASSVGTGGNQPQHF
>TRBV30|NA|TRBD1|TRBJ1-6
TGTGCCTCGAACAGACAGGGGACCTATAATTCACCCCTCCACTTT
CASNRQGTYNSPLHF
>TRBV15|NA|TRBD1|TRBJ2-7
TGTGCCACCAGGAACCCGGGACAGGGTTACGAGCAGTACTTC
CATRNPGQGYEQYF
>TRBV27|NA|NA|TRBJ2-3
TGTGCCAGCAGTTTTATGTATACGCAGTATTTT
CASSFMYTQYF
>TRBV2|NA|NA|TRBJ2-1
TGTGCCAGCATCTTAAATGGGGCGTACAATGAGCAGTTCTTC
CASILNGAYNEQFF
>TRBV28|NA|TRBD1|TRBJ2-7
TGTGCCAGCAGTTTATTGGGACAGGGGGTTCACTACGAGCAGTACTTC
CASSLLGQGVHYEQYF
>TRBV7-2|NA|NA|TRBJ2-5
TGTGCCAGCAGCCCACGTCCGAGGGCAGAGACCCAGTACTTC
CASSPRPRAETQYF
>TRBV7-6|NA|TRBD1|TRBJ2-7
TGTGCCACTACTTTAGGACAGGGCTACGAGCAGTACTTC
CATTLGQGYEQYF
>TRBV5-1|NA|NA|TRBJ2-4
TGCGCCAGCAGCCCCTGGACAGAACTGTCAGCCAAAAACATTCAGTACTTC
CASSPWTELSAKNIQYF
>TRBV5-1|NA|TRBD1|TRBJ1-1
TGCGCCAGCAGCTTGACAGGGGGCGCGAGGACTGAAGCTTTCTTT
CASSLTGGARTEAFF
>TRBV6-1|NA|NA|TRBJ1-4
TGTGCCAGCAGTAACTATCCCAACTGGGTTTTT
CASSNYPNWVF
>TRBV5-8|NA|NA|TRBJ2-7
TGTGCCAGCAGCCACACAGGTTCCTACGAGCAGTACTTC
CASSHTGSYEQYF
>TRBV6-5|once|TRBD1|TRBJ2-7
TGTGCCAGCAGTTACTCGACAGGGGTGTACGAGCAGTACTTC
CASSYSTGVYEQYF
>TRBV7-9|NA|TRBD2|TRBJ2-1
TGTGCCAGCAGCTCGAACAGGGGTGGACTAGCGGGAATCTACAATGAGCAGTTCTTC
CASSSNRGGLAGIYNEQFF
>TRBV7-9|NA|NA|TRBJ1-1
TGTGCCAGCAGCAAGATAACAAACACTGAAGCTTTCTTT
CASSKITNTEAFF